This TCR beta chain stems from a study of blood T cell repertoires in COVID-19. Study in general: Acute and convalescent COVID-19 samples came from the United States, Italy and Spain.

The length of the CDR3 is 14 residues. J was trimmed by 2 bases and V by 3 bases; bases with no gene match: 3. Germline V gene sequence: CDR1 SGHAT, CDR2 FQNNGV. Per the authors' pipeline: Using reference gene primer amplification, nucleated cell counts were estimated. TCRdb keeps only in-frame clones here, not all; method: immunoSEQ multiplex PCR. The D gene and trimming were derived from the DNA, and the V and J assignments and clone size from that table. The sample has roughly 240,000 clones, about nine tenths seen once; the top ten hold around 1.5%. The source of this sequence is a woman aged 55-69 years who had recovered from COVID-19. The sequenced sample was peripheral blood. The chain couples TRBV11-2 to TRBJ1-2, with 7 bases that match TRBD1. The DNA for the CDR3 is TGTGCCAGCAGCTTGACAGGGTTCAACTATGGCTACACCTTC. It yields the protein CASSLTGFNYGYTF.